The rows below give T cell receptor beta chains drawn from one sample of a study of shared clonotypes between healthy human individuals. TCRdb keeps only in-frame clones here, not all; method: immunoSEQ multiplex PCR. The data show 2 million to 3 million clones, over 85% seen once. Sequencing was performed on naive CD4+ T cells from PBMCs. The receptors shown here come from a man between 18 and 35 years old in good health. Some clones in this sample may be carry-over from other donors' samples. Both conserved end residues are part of each CDR3. The D gene is left open where the match is weak. Rows may omit the clone size; those that give it use once, few, many or a size class.

j_call: TRBJ2-7
clone_size: -
d_call: -
v_call: TRBV13
cdr3_nt: TGTGCCAGCAATCGGCGGGCGAAGACAGGTCTTCCCCCCCCCTACGAGCAGTACTTC
cdr3_aa: CASNRRAKTGLPPPYEQYF

j_call: TRBJ2-7
clone_size: -
d_call: TRBD2
v_call: TRBV18
cdr3_nt: TGTGCCAGCTCACTCACTAGCGGGAGGGACGACGAGCAGTACTTC
cdr3_aa: CASSLTSGRDDEQYF

j_call: TRBJ2-5
clone_size: -
d_call: -
v_call: TRBV12-1
cdr3_nt: TGTGCCAGCAGCGGACTAGCGGGTTATTGTGAGACCCAGTACTTC
cdr3_aa: CASSGLAGYCETQYF

j_call: TRBJ1-1
clone_size: few
d_call: -
v_call: TRBV25-1
cdr3_nt: TGTGCCAGCAGTGAATCTAATCCGGGTTGGAGGGGAACTGAAGCTTTCTTT
cdr3_aa: CASSESNPGWRGTEAFF

j_call: TRBJ2-7
clone_size: -
d_call: TRBD2
v_call: TRBV27
cdr3_nt: TGTGCCAGCAGTTTAAACGGGAGGGCCCCCTACGAGCAGTACTTC
cdr3_aa: CASSLNGRAPYEQYF

j_call: TRBJ2-2
clone_size: -
d_call: -
v_call: TRBV6-5
cdr3_nt: TGTGCCAGCAGTGTCCGGGCCACCGGGGAGCTGTTTTTT
cdr3_aa: CASSVRATGELFF

j_call: TRBJ1-2
clone_size: -
d_call: -
v_call: TRBV30
cdr3_nt: TGTGCCTGGAGTGTACGAGGGGTTGGTGGCTACACCTTC
cdr3_aa: CAWSVRGVGGYTF

j_call: TRBJ1-5
clone_size: -
d_call: TRBD1
v_call: TRBV5-1
cdr3_nt: TGCGCCAGCAGCTTGGGGACAGGGACGTTTCAGCCCCAGCATTTT
cdr3_aa: CASSLGTGTFQPQHF

j_call: TRBJ2-5
clone_size: -
d_call: -
v_call: TRBV18
cdr3_nt: TGTGCCAGCCATACCGGGGTAAAAGAGACCCAGTACTTC
cdr3_aa: CASHTGVKETQYF

j_call: TRBJ2-1
clone_size: -
d_call: -
v_call: TRBV7-2
cdr3_nt: TGTGCCAGCAGCTTACTGTTTCCCAATGAGCAGTTCTTC
cdr3_aa: CASSLLFPNEQFF

j_call: TRBJ1-4
clone_size: -
d_call: -
v_call: TRBV10-3
cdr3_nt: TGTGCCATCGGGGAGAGATCTGGGGAAAAACTGTTTTTT
cdr3_aa: CAIGERSGEKLFF

j_call: TRBJ1-5
clone_size: -
d_call: TRBD1
v_call: TRBV27
cdr3_nt: TGTGCCAGCAGTAATGTCAGGGGGGCTGGTCAGCCCCAGCATTTT
cdr3_aa: CASSNVRGAGQPQHF

j_call: TRBJ2-1
clone_size: once
d_call: -
v_call: TRBV27
cdr3_nt: TGTGCCAGCAGTTTATTCGCTGTTGGGGGAAGCAATGAGCAGTTCTTC
cdr3_aa: CASSLFAVGGSNEQFF

j_call: TRBJ2-2
clone_size: -
d_call: -
v_call: TRBV7-9
cdr3_nt: TGTGCCAGCAGCTTAGGGTCTAGCGCGGGAAACACCGGGGAGCTGTTTTTT
cdr3_aa: CASSLGSSAGNTGELFF

j_call: TRBJ2-1
clone_size: -
d_call: TRBD2
v_call: TRBV5-1
cdr3_nt: TGCGCCAGCAGCTTAACTAGCGGGAGCTCCTACAATGAGCAGTTCTTC
cdr3_aa: CASSLTSGSSYNEQFF

j_call: TRBJ2-7
clone_size: -
d_call: TRBD1
v_call: TRBV27
cdr3_nt: TGTGCCAGCAGTTGGGGGACAGGAGTCCTTATGGAGCAGTACTTC
cdr3_aa: CASSWGTGVLMEQYF